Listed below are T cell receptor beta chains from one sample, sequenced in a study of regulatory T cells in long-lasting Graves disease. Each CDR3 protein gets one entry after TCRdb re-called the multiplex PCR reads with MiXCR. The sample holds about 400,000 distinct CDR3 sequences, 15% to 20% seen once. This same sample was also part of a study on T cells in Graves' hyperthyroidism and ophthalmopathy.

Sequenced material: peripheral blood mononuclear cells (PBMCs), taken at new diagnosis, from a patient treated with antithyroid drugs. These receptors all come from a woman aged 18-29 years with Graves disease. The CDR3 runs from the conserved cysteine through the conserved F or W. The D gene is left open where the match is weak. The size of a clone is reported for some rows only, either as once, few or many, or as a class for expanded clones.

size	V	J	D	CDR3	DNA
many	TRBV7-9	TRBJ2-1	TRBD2	CASSLDPLRSGLAGGPGQFF	TGTGCCAGCAGCTTAGACCCCTTGAGGTCCGGACTAGCGGGAGGGCCGGGTCAGTTCTTC
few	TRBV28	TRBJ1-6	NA	CASSLTVDNSPLHF	TGTGCCAGCAGTTTAACGGTTGATAATTCACCCCTCCACTTT
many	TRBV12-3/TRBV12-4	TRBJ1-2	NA	CASSLMTGSNYGYTF	TGTGCCAGCAGTTTGATGACAGGCAGTAACTATGGCTACACCTTC
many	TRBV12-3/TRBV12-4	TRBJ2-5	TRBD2	CASSGTSGTPAGTQYF	TGTGCCAGCAGCGGGACTAGCGGGACTCCTGCCGGGACCCAGTACTTC
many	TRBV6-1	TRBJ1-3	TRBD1	CASSDLGTAGNTIYF	TGTGCCAGCAGTGACCTCGGGACAGCTGGAAACACCATATATTTT
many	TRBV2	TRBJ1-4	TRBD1	CASSPRDRLNEKLFF	TGTGCCAGCAGTCCTCGGGACAGGTTGAATGAAAAACTGTTTTTT
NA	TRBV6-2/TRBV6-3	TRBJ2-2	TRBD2	CASSFPLAGDLGELFF	TGTGCCAGCAGTTTCCCGCTAGCGGGAGACCTCGGGGAGCTGTTTTTT
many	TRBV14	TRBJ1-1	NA	CASSHRVENTEAFF	TGTGCCAGCAGCCACAGGGTTGAGAACACTGAAGCTTTCTTT
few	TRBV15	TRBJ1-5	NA	CATSRRQTDQPQHF	TGTGCCACCAGCAGACGACAGACTGATCAGCCCCAGCATTTT
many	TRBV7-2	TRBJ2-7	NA	CASSLDRLYEQYF	TGTGCCAGCAGCTTAGACAGATTATACGAGCAGTACTTC